One sample yielded the 7 T cell receptor beta chains listed below, sequenced in a study of cytomegalovirus exposure and HLA in healthy donors. A multiplex PCR was run with 60 Vbeta primers and 13 Jbeta primers. The data were produced by immunoSEQ multiplex PCR, yet TCRdb's version contains in-frame clones alone and is incomplete. The sample data list some 72,000 clones. Material for sequencing was PBMCs. These receptors all stem from a young man in good health and CMV-seronegative.

V gene TRBV29-1 combines with J gene TRBJ2-6; 11 nucleotides line up with TRBD1. The CDR3 has 16 residues. Germline values: CDR1 SQVTM, CDR2 ANQGSEA. J gave up 0 bases and V 6 bases, and 4 bases lay outside the gene matches. Here the CDR3 reads CSVGQGGPSGANVLTF. CDR3 nucleotides: TGCAGCGTGGGACAGGGGGGACCCTCTGGGGCCAACGTCCTGACTTTC.

The rearrangement uses TRBV9 and TRBJ1-4, with D hard to call. The germline V and J ends were trimmed by 0 bases and 7 bases, with 13 bases remaining between them. Germline V CDR1 and CDR2: SGDLS, YYNGEE. The CDR3 is made up of 15 amino acids. Written as DNA, the CDR3 is TGTGCCAGCAGCGTAGGGGGAGTCTTGGGTGAAAAACTGTTTTTT. Translation: CASSVGGVLGEKLFF.

The chain's CDR3 is CASRIGGSLGTQHF. In nucleotides, the CDR3 is TGTGCCAGCAGGATTGGGGGGTCCCTGGGGACCCAGCATTTT. The chain recombines TRBV6-5 with TRBJ1-5; TRBD1 might be the D (5 bases). This CDR3 is built from 14 residues. Germline V gene data show CDR1 as MNHEY and CDR2 as SVGAGI. Trimming stripped 6 bases from V and 11 bases from J, with 20 bases between.

This chain connects TRBV6-5 to TRBJ1-1; D perhaps matches TRBD1 (5 bases). Germline CDR1 MNHEY, CDR2 SVGAGI. The V gene lost 10 bases and the J gene lost 0 bases, with 12 bases spanning the gap. The CDR3 loop spans 13 amino acids. CDR3 sequence: CATQAHMNTEAFF. In nucleotides, the CDR3 is TGTGCCACACAGGCCCACATGAACACTGAAGCTTTCTTT.

Regarding this clone: The DNA is left out, because the CDR3 cannot be placed on it with certainty; the CDR3 is given as TCRdb lists it. The J gene is TRBJ1-2, the V gene TRBV14; no check of the table's D call, TRBD1, against the DNA was made. Counting both end residues, the CDR3 totals 18 amino acids. CDR1 and CDR2 (germline): SGHDN, FVKESK. CDR3 loop: CASSQVFGPGGRGYGYTF.

The chain links TRBV4-1 to TRBJ2-7; 12 nucleotides align to TRBD1. The length of the CDR3 is 16 residues. J lost 9 bases, V lost 4 bases, and 13 bases had no gene match. Germline loops: CDR1 MGHRA, CDR2 YSYEKL. The CDR3 sequence is CASSLGGQGATVGQYF. The CDR3 DNA sequence: TGCGCCAGCAGCCTCGGGGGACAGGGGGCTACTGTCGGGCAGTACTTC.

V usage is TRBV5-1 and J usage is TRBJ2-2, with D perhaps TRBD2 (5 bases). This CDR3 region has 15 residues. V was clipped by 0 bases and J by 4 bases, with 10 bases between them. Per the germline V gene, CDR1 is SGHRS and CDR2 is YFSETQ. CDR3 sequence reads: CASSLEGGLTGELFF. CDR3 nucleotides: TGCGCCAGCAGCTTGGAAGGAGGTCTCACCGGGGAGCTGTTTTTT.